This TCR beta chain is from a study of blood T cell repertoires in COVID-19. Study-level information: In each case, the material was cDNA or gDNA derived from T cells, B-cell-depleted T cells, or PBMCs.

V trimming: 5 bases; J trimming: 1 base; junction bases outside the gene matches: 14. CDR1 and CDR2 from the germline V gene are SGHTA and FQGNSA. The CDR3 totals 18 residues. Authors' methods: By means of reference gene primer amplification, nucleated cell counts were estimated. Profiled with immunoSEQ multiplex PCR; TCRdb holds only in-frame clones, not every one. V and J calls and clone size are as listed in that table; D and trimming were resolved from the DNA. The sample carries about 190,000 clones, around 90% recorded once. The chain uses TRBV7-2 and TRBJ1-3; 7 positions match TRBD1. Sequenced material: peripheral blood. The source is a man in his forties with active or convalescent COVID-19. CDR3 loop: CASSPSGTEIPSGNTIYF. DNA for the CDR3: TGTGCCAGCAGCCCCTCCGGGACAGAGATACCTTCTGGAAACACCATATATTTT.